A selection of T cell receptor beta chains follows, all from one sample in a study of blood T cell repertoires in COVID-19. Assay used: immunoSEQ multiplex PCR; TCRdb lists only in-frame clones, some missing. The sample shows some 350,000 clones, 83% of them seen only once. Specimen: peripheral blood. All receptors derive from a man in his thirties or forties with active or convalescent COVID-19. Both conserved end residues are trimmed from each CDR3.

v_call	j_call	cdr3_aa
TRBV10-3	TRBJ2-3	ATGGRGDKTDTQY
TRBV6-4	TRBJ2-1	ASFSSGVKNEQF
TRBV13	TRBJ2-3	ASSSTPTSVDTQY
TRBV6-2/TRBV6-3	TRBJ2-5	ASSGSTSGQETQY
TRBV7-9	TRBJ1-2	ASSPGTPNYGYT
TRBV9	TRBJ2-2	ASSVPPPGEANTGELF
TRBV4-2	TRBJ2-1	ASSQVLTTRGVDEQF
TRBV7-8	TRBJ2-3	ASSLGLAGNTDTQY
TRBV7-2	TRBJ2-7	ASSLPRSSEQY
TRBV25-1	TRBJ2-7	ASSESRTGGYEQY
TRBV14	TRBJ2-1	ASSLRGERGDNEQF
TRBV6-2/TRBV6-3	TRBJ2-7	ASSSLAGGYEQY
TRBV30	TRBJ2-7	AWSVRGGLNYEQY
TRBV19	TRBJ1-6	ASSIVNGVNSPLH
TRBV29-1	TRBJ2-7	SVVVTPRYEQY
TRBV5-1	TRBJ1-5	ASIFPGQVNQPQH
TRBV4-2	TRBJ2-1	ASSQVLRGGFVHEQF
TRBV15	TRBJ2-5	ATSARRGETQY
TRBV9	TRBJ1-2	ASSVGSGGGYT
TRBV7-2	TRBJ2-2	ASSPRTGRTGELF
TRBV3-1/TRBV3-2	TRBJ1-1	ASSSTGGEAF
TRBV10-3	TRBJ2-1	AISETGHHNEQF
TRBV19	TRBJ1-2	ASSIGVWAPNYGYT
TRBV28	TRBJ1-6	ASSPLQLYSPLH
TRBV30	TRBJ1-2	AWSVPHRGRYGYT
TRBV28	TRBJ2-1	ASGPTGVGSDEQF
TRBV11-2	TRBJ2-2	ASSLLAGGTGELF
TRBV6-5	TRBJ1-3	ASKRTGVGNTIY
TRBV9	TRBJ2-7	ASSVSSDPYEQY
TRBV11-3	TRBJ2-5	ASSHYGGGRETQY
TRBV18	TRBJ1-4	ASSLSTGKFNEKLF
TRBV7-2	TRBJ2-7	ASSFYFRGASYEQY
TRBV30	TRBJ1-5	AWSVNRDQPQH
TRBV30	TRBJ1-5	AWSKTGGNQPQH
TRBV4-3	TRBJ2-5	ASSQGNNRGQETQY
TRBV20-1	TRBJ2-1	SASTSEQF
TRBV19	TRBJ1-1	ASSVNPGGAGTEAF
TRBV4-2	TRBJ1-4	ASSPEPRGKLF
TRBV7-2	TRBJ2-5	ASSRLYLRQETQY
TRBV4-1	TRBJ2-2	ASSQDPAGPVVAGELF